Below, one T cell receptor beta chain is given with its context. Using immunoSEQ multiplex PCR, the repertoire was profiled, and TCRdb retains in-frame clones only, with some absent. The table has about 220,000 clones, 70% to 85% seen once. This specimen comes from a study of blood T cell repertoires in COVID-19. Study background: Samples taken during acute and convalescent COVID-19 were collected in the United States, Italy and Spain. Sample material is recorded as cDNA or gDNA derived from T cells, B-cell-depleted T cells, or PBMCs.

Those enrolled, adults aged roughly 18 to 89 years, came from 25 or so US areas. CDR3 length: 17 residues. The ends lost 3 bases at V and 2 bases at J; junction bases unmatched: 8. Germline-derived CDR1 and CDR2 are LNHDA and SQIVND (reference sequence). This sequence was found in a woman between 55 and 75 years old who had recovered from COVID-19. The chain couples TRBV19 to TRBJ2-4, with 9 bases identical to TRBD1. The sample consisted of PBMCs or T cells enriched from blood (not recorded which). CDR3 DNA: TGTGCCAGTAGTATCACACAGGGGGCTGTAACCAAAAACATTCAGTACTTC. Amino acid sequence: CASSITQGAVTKNIQYF.